This entry describes one TCR beta chain. The antigen this receptor binds is unknown. The sample holds no much larger clone one base away, and base qualities are not on file. The immunoSEQ Assay, a bias-controlled multiplex PCR, was used to amplify TCRbeta CDR3 regions from genomic DNA. The study's processing was this. Nucleated cell counts per sample were estimated from amplification of reference gene primers within the assay. To quantify the absolute abundance of each unique TCRbeta CDR3 rearrangement, sequence reads were collapsed and filtered. For each sample, productive Simpson clonality was calculated as the square root of Simpson's diversity index across productive rearrangements. TCRdb limited this immuneACCESS table to in-frame rearrangements with V and J called. A share of clones is missing; checked studies link under half to unresolved V genes, and the rest is unexplained. V and J calls and clone size are given by that table; D and trimming were obtained from the DNA. In this sample the table shows around 300,000 clones, 70% to 90% of which occur a single time. The ten biggest clones cover roughly 9.1% of the sample.

Whole blood was collected in K2EDTA tubes by collaborating institutions according to the institutions' own protocols. For TCRbeta analysis, collaborator samples were shipped as frozen whole blood, as isolated PBMCs, or as DNA extracted from either sample type. The record originates from a study of blood T cell repertoires in COVID-19 (TCRdb year 2020). Context from the whole study: Collaborator samples came from the United States, Italy and Spain and covered acute and convalescent phases of COVID-19. The material from the prospective study consisted of cDNA or gDNA derived from T cells, B-cell-depleted T cells, or PBMCs. Subjects who had been exposed to COVID-19, were actively infected with it, or had recovered from it provided the deeply sampled blood TCRbeta repertoires that made up the dataset. The repertoires were made available in a free public database intended to serve as a resource for research on the immune response to SARS-CoV-2. Samples came from the ongoing ImmuneRACE study (first 160 participants) plus 1,254 subjects from 6 global collaborators. Sample metadata almost always included a de-identified subject ID, COVID-19 status, age in years and sex. HLA class I and class II types, where available, came from metadata supplied by the sample provider rather than from assay-based typing. Results the study describes overall, beyond this receptor: The amount of clinical and demographic metadata varied by source and participant and was provided uncurated.

This TCR was sampled from a young man with active or convalescent COVID-19. The specimen sequenced was peripheral blood.

The CDR3 region reads CASSTRQVISYEQYF. The DNA reads TGTGCCAGCAGTACCCGACAGGTTATATCCTACGAGCAGTACTTC. The sequence is built from TRBV28 and TRBJ2-7, with a weak D call of TRBD1 (6 bases match). V loses 5 bases of germline sequence and J loses 1 base, and the interval between the two ends is 15 bases. The CDR3 numbers 15 residues from cysteine through phenylalanine. Only the CDR3 DNA is retained, 45 bases long and in frame from the first base. CDR1 is given as MDHEN and CDR2 as SYDVKM, both from the germline V gene.